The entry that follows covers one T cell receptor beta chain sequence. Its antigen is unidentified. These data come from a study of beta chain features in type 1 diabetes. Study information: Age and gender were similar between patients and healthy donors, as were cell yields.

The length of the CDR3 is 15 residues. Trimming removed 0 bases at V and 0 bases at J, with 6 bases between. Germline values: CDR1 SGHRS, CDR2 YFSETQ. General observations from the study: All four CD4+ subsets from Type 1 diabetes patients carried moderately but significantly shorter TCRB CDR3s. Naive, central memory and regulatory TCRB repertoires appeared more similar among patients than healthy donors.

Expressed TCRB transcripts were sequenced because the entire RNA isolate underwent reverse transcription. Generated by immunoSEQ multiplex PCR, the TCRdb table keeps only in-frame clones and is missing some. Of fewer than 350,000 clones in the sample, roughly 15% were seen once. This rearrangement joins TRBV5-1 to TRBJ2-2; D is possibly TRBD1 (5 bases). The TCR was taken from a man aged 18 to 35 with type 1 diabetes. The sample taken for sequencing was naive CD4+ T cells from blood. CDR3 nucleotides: TGCGCCAGCAGCTTGGCCAGGGCGAACACCGGGGAGCTGTTTTTT. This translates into CASSLARANTGELFF.